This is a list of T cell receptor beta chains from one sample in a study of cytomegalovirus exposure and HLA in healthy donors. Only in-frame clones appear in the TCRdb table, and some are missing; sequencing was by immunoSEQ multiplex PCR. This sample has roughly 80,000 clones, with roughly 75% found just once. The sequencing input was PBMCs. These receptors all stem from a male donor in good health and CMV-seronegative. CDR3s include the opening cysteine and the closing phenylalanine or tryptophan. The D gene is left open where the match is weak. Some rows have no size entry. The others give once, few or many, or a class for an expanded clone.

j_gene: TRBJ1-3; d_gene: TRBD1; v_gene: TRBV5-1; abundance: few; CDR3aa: CASSLSGGERSGNTIYF; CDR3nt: TGCGCCAGCAGTCTATCAGGGGGCGAACGCTCTGGAAACACCATATATTTT
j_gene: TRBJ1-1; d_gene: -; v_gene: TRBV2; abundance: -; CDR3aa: CASSEDPGRRTEAFF; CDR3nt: TGTGCCAGCAGTGAAGACCCAGGGCGGCGCACTGAAGCTTTCTTT
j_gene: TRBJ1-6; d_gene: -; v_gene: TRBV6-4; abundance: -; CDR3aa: CASSEEGWGYSPLHF; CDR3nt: TGTGCCAGCAGTGAGGAGGGTTGGGGGTATTCACCCCTCCACTTT
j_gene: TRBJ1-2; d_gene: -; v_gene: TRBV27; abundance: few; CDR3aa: CASTRAGWGNYGYTF; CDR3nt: TGTGCCAGCACCCGAGCAGGGTGGGGTAACTATGGCTACACCTTC
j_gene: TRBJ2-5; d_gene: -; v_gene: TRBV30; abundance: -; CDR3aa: CAWGGGTQYF; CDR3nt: TGTGCCTGGGGGGGAGGGACCCAGTACTTC
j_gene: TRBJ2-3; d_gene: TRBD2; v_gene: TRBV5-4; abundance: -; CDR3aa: CASSGGLAGVTDTQYF; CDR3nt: TGTGCCAGCAGCGGCGGACTAGCGGGAGTGACAGATACGCAGTATTTT
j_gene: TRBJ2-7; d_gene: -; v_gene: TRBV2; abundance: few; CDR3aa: CAKQGLRNEQYF; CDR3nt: TGTGCCAAGCAAGGACTGAGGAACGAGCAGTACTTC
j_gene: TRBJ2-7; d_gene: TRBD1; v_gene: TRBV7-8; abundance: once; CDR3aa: CASSPRDRSYEQYF; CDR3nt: TGTGCCAGCAGCCCCAGGGACAGATCCTACGAGCAGTACTTC
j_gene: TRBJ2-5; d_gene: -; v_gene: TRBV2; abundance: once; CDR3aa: CASSGPPNVTQYF; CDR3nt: TGTGCCAGCAGTGGTCCCCCCAATGTCACCCAGTACTTC
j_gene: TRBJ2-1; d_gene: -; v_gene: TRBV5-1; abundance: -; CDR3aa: CASSLNKPDYNEQFF; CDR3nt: TGCGCCAGCAGCTTGAATAAGCCTGACTACAATGAGCAGTTCTTC
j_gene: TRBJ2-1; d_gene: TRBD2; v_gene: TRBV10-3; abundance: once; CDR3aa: CAIRPGTSGRAVGNEQFF; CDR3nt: TGTGCCATCAGACCCGGGACTAGCGGGAGGGCCGTAGGCAATGAGCAGTTCTTC
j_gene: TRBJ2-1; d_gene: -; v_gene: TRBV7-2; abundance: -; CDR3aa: CASSLMTRRQGNYNEQFF; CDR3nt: TGTGCCAGCAGCTTAATGACTAGGCGGCAGGGTAACTACAATGAGCAGTTCTTC
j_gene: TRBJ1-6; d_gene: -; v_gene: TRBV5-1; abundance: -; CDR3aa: CASSSGQTGNSPLHF; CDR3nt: TGCGCCAGCAGCTCAGGCCAGACAGGAAACTCACCCCTCCACTTT
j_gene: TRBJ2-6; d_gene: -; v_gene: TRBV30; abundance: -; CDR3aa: CAWRWGGGSSGANVLPF; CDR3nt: -
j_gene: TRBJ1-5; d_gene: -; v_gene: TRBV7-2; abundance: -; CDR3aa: CASSPVGAQPQNF; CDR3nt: TGTGCCAGCAGCCCAGTGGGAGCCCAGCCCCAGAATTTT
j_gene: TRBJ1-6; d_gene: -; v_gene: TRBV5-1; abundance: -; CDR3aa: CASGNDNSPLHF; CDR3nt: TGCGCCAGCGGCAATGATAATTCACCCCTCCACTTT
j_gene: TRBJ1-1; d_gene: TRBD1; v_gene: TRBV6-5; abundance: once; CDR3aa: CASRGTGRNTEAFF; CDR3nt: TGTGCCAGCAGGGGGACAGGGAGGAACACTGAAGCTTTCTTT
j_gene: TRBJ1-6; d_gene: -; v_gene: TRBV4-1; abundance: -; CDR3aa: CASSQDRVAPLHF; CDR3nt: TGCGCCAGCAGCCAAGATCGAGTGGCACCCCTCCACTTT
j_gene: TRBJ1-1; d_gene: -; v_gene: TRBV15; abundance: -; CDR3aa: CATSRDPVGITNTEAFF; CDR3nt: TGTGCCACCAGCAGAGATCCGGTGGGCATCACGAACACTGAAGCTTTCTTT
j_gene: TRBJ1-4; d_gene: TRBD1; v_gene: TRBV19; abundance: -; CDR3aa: CASSENRGGNEKLFF; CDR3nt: TGTGCCAGTAGTGAAAACAGGGGCGGTAATGAAAAACTGTTTTTT
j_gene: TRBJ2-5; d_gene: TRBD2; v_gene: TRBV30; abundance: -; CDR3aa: CAWVGGGETQYF; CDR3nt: TGTGCCTGGGTTGGGGGGGGAGAGACCCAGTACTTC
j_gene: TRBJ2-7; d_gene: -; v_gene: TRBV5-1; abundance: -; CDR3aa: CASSWVGESDEQYF; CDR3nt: TGCGCCAGCAGCTGGGTGGGAGAGAGCGACGAGCAGTACTTC
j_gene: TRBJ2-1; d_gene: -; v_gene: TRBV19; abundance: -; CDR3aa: CASRLRGSDNEQFF; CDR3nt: TGTGCCAGTCGCCTGAGGGGGTCGGACAATGAGCAGTTCTTC
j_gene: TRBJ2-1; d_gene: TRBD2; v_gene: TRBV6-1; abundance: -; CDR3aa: CASSRTSEYYEQFF; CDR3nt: TGTGCCAGCAGTAGGACTAGCGAGTACTATGAGCAGTTCTTC
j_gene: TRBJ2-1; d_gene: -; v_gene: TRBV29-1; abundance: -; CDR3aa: CSGLEGNEQFF; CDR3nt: TGCAGCGGGTTGGAGGGCAATGAGCAGTTCTTC
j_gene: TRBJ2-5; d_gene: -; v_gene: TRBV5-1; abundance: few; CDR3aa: CASSTRPGGETQYF; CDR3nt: TGCGCCAGCAGCACCCGTCCCGGAGGAGAGACCCAGTACTTC
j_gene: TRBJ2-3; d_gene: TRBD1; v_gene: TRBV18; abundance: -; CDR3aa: CASSPSGTGVPDTQYF; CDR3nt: TGTGCCAGCTCACCTTCCGGGACAGGGGTTCCAGATACGCAGTATTTT
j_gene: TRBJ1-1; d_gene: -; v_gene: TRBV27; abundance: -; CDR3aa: CASTPAGRGTEAFF; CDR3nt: TGTGCCAGCACCCCCGCGGGGCGCGGCACTGAAGCTTTCTTT
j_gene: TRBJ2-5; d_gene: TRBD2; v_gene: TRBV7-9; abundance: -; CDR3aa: CASSSPVSGGPQETQYF; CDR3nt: TGTGCCAGCAGCTCCCCGGTGAGCGGGGGGCCACAAGAGACCCAGTACTTC
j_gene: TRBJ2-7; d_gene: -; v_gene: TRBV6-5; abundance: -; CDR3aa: CASSHLYEQYF; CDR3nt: TGTGCCAGCAGCCACTTATACGAGCAGTACTTC
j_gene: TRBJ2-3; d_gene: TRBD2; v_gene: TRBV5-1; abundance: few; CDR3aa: CASSFSLKARLAGSTDTQYF; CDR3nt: TGCGCCAGCAGCTTCTCCCTTAAGGCGAGACTAGCGGGAAGCACAGATACGCAGTATTTT
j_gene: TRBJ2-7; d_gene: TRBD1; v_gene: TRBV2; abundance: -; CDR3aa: CASSEDRVYEQYF; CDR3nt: TGTGCCAGCAGCGAGGACAGGGTCTACGAGCAGTACTTC
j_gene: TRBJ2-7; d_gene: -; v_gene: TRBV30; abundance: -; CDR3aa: CAWSPPRGEQYF; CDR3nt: TGTGCCTGGAGCCCACCCCGGGGGGAGCAGTACTTC
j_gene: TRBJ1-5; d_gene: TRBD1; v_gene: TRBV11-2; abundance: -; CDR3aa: CASSKQGLGNQPQHF; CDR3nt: TGTGCCAGCAGCAAACAGGGGCTTGGCAATCAGCCCCAGCATTTT
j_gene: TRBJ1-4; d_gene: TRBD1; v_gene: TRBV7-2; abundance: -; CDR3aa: CASRPGQGDGEKLFF; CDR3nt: TGTGCCAGCAGACCCGGACAGGGGGATGGTGAAAAACTGTTTTTT
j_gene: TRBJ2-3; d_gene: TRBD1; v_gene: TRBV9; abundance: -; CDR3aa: CASTLTGGAGTDTQYF; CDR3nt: TGTGCCAGCACCCTCACAGGGGGCGCGGGCACAGATACGCAGTATTTT
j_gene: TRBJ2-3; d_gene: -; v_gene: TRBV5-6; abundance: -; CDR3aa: CASSLGGGRTDTQYF; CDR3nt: TGTGCCAGCAGCTTGGGAGGTGGTCGGACAGATACGCAGTATTTT
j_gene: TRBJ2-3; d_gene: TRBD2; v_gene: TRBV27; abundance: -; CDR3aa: CASSLIRGGPTDTQYF; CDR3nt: TGTGCCAGCAGTTTAATCCGGGGGGGGCCCACAGATACGCAGTATTTT
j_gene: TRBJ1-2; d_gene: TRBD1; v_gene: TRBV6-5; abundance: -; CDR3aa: CAVRTGPYGYPF; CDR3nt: TGTGCCGTCCGGACAGGGCCCTATGGCTACCCCTTC
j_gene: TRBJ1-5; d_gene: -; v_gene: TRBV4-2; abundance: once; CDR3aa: CASSPQGRGNQPQHF; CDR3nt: TGTGCCAGCAGCCCTCAGGGCAGGGGCAATCAGCCCCAGCATTTT
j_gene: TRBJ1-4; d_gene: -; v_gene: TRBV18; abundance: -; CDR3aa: CASSPGLNEKLFF; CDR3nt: TGTGCCAGCTCACCAGGCCTTAATGAAAAACTGTTTTTT
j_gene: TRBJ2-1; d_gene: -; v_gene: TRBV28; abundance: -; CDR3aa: CASRVRLQGLYNEQFF; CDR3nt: TGTGCCAGCAGGGTTAGGTTGCAGGGTCTCTACAATGAGCAGTTCTTC
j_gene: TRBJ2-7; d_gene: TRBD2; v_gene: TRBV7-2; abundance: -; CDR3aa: CASSLILAGNEQYF; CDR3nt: TGTGCCAGCAGCTTAATACTAGCGGGAAACGAGCAGTACTTC
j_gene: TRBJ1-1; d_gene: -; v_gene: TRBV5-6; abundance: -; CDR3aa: CASSLLTGLNTEAFF; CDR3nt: TGTGCCAGCAGCTTGTTAACAGGACTAAACACTGAAGCTTTCTTT
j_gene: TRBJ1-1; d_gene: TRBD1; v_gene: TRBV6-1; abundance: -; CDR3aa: CASRRAQTGVTEAFF; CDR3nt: TGTGCCAGCAGGCGAGCGCAAACAGGGGTAACTGAAGCTTTCTTT
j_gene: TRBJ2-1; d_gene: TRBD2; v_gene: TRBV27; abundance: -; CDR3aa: CASRFSGSLNNERFF; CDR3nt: TGTGCCAGCAGATTTAGCGGGAGCCTTAACAATGAGCGGTTCTTC
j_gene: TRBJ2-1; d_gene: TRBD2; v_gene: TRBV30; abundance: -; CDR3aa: CAWRTSGRGNEQFF; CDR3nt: TGTGCCTGGAGGACTAGCGGGAGGGGAAATGAGCAGTTCTTC
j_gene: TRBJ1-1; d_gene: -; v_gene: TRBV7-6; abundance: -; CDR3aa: CASSHGQNTEAFF; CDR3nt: TGTGCCAGCAGCCACGGACAGAACACTGAAGCTTTCTTT
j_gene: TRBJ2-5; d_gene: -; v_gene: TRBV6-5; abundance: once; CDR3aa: CASSYRTVHFGTQYF; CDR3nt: TGTGCCAGCAGTTACAGGACAGTCCATTTTGGGACCCAGTACTTC
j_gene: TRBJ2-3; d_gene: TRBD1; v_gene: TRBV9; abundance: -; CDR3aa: CASSVGQGRDTQYF; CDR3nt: TGTGCCAGCAGCGTAGGACAGGGAAGAGATACGCAGTATTTT
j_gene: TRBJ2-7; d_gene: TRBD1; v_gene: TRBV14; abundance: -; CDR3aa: CASSPSPGQGALISSYEQYF; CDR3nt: TGTGCCAGCAGCCCATCCCCGGGACAGGGGGCCTTGATCAGCTCCTACGAGCAGTACTTC
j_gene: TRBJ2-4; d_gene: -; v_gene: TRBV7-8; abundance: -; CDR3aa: CASSGAQGWSIQYF; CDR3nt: TGTGCCAGCAGCGGGGCCCAAGGGTGGAGCATTCAGTACTTC
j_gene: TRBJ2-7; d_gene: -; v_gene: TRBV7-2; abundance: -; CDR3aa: CASSAQGGTAEQYF; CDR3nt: TGTGCCAGCAGCGCCCAGGGGGGTACGGCCGAGCAGTACTTC
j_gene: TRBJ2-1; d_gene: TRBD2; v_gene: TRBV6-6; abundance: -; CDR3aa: CASSGSGGPNEQFF; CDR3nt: TGTGCCAGCAGTGGTAGCGGGGGCCCGAATGAGCAGTTCTTC
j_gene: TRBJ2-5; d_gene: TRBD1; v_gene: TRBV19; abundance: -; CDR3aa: CASSPDRGGKTQYF; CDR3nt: TGTGCCAGTAGTCCTGACAGGGGAGGAAAGACCCAGTACTTC
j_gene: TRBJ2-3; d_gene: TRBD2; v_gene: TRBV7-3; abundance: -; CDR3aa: CASSTSGTTDTQYF; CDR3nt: TGTGCCAGCAGCACTAGCGGGACCACAGATACGCAGTATTTT
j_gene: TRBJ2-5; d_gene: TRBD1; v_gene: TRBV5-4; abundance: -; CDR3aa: CASSWTGEETQYF; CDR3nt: TGTGCCAGCAGCTGGACAGGGGAAGAGACCCAGTACTTC